Listed here are 14 T cell receptor beta chains from one sample, sequenced in a study of shared clonotypes between healthy human individuals. TCRdb keeps only in-frame clones here, not all; method: immunoSEQ multiplex PCR. This sample has about 2 million clones, with 95% found just once. The sequenced sample was naive CD4+ T cells sorted from blood. Stated subset: CD45RA+ positively selected. These receptors came from a man younger than 35 in good health.

CDR3 sequence: CASQATGVLNTEAFF. CDR3 bases: TGCGCCAGCCAGGCCACAGGGGTATTGAACACTGAAGCTTTCTTT. The gene calls are TRBV5-1 and TRBJ1-1; TRBD1 matches at 7 bases. Germline CDR1 SGHRS, CDR2 YFSETQ. V was pared by 7 bases and J by 0 bases, with 9 bases of the junction left unmatched. The CDR3 is 15 residues long.

On this clone itself: This sample also contains other DNA sequences that code for the same CDR3. The V gene is TRBV6-5, the J gene TRBJ1-2; D gene ambiguous. The length of the CDR3 is 12 residues. Trimming removed 2 bases at V and 2 bases at J, with 3 bases between. CDR1 MNHEY and CDR2 SVGAGI come from the germline V gene. The CDR3 DNA follows: TGTGCCAGCAGTTACGGGAACTATGGCTACACCTTC. This translates into CASSYGNYGYTF.

This chain links TRBV30 with TRBJ2-1; D gene ambiguous. The germline V and J ends were trimmed by 2 bases and 5 bases, with 19 bases remaining between them. The CDR3 totals 16 residues. In germline, CDR1 is GTSNPN, CDR2 SVGIG (reference sequence). CDR3 sequence (DNA): TGTGCCTGGAGTCCCCCGACCCGAGCCGACAACAATGAGCAGTTCTTC. Its protein is CAWSPPTRADNNEQFF. Using reference TRBV30 and TRBJ2-1 for the parts outside the CDR3, the full variable domain is SQTIHQWPATLVQPVGSPLSLECTVEGTSNPNLYWYRQAAGRGLQLLFYSVGIGQISSEVPQNLSASRPQDRQFILSSKKLLLSDSGFYLCAWSPPTRADNNEQFFGPGTRLTVL.

About this clone itself: Other nucleotide sequences from this sample produce the same CDR3. The rearrangement links TRBV5-1 to TRBJ2-5; D could derive from TRBD1 or TRBD2 (5 bases each). The V and J ends lost 4 bases and 2 bases respectively, with 12 bases between them. This CDR3 contains 14 residues. Per the germline V gene, CDR1 is SGHRS and CDR2 is YFSETQ. The CDR3 nucleotides read TGCGCCAGCAGCCCCGGGACCAAACAAGAGACCCAGTACTTC. Its translation: CASSPGTKQETQYF.

The chain has TRBV2 and TRBJ1-6; D gene unclear. V was cut by 7 bases and J by 2 bases, with 6 bases left in between. Germline V CDR1 and CDR2: SNHLY, FYNNEI. This CDR3 is 13 amino acids long. CDR3 nucleotide sequence: TGTGCCAGCAAACAGACCTATAATTCACCCCTCCACTTT. This translates into CASKQTYNSPLHF.

The J gene is TRBJ2-1, the V gene TRBV28; 12 nucleotides match TRBD2. This CDR3 spans 15 amino acids. J was trimmed by 5 bases and V by 5 bases; bases with no gene match: 4. Germline V gene sequence: CDR1 MDHEN, CDR2 SYDVKM. CDR3 DNA: TGTGCCAGCAGTCGACTAGCGGGGGCAAACAATGAGCAGTTCTTC. Translated, it gives CASSRLAGANNEQFF.

V and J are TRBV28 and TRBJ2-7; TRBD2 agrees at 7 bases. V lost 8 bases to trimming and J lost 0 bases; unmatched junction nucleotides: 4. The germline CDR1 and CDR2 sequences are MDHEN and SYDVKM. The CDR3 sequence is 13 residues long. The DNA of the CDR3 is TGTGCCAGCTGGGAGGGAACCTCCTACGAGCAGTACTTC. Residues: CASWEGTSYEQYF.

The gene calls are TRBV11-3 and TRBJ2-7; D is unresolved. CDR1 and CDR2 from the germline V gene are SGHNT and YENEEA. This CDR3 has 13 residues. V was pared by 5 bases and J by 5 bases, with 13 bases between. The CDR3 DNA sequence: TGTGCCAGCAGCCAGGACCCCAAGCACGAGCAGTACTTC. This codes for CASSQDPKHEQYF.

V and J are TRBV6-5 and TRBJ2-3; D might be TRBD2 (5 bases). V lost 5 bases to trimming and J lost 3 bases, with 12 bases between them. The CDR3 is 14 amino acids. Germline V CDR1 and CDR2: MNHEY, SVGAGI. The CDR3 DNA follows: TGTGCCAGCAGTAAAGGGCTAGCAACAGATACGCAGTATTTT. This codes for CASSKGLATDTQYF.

This sequence joins TRBV7-9 and TRBJ2-5, with D perhaps matching TRBD2 (6 bases). This CDR3 contains 14 residues. Germline V gene sequence: CDR1 SEHNR, CDR2 FQNEAQ (reference sequence). Trimming took off 2 bases at V and 5 bases at J, with 12 bases between the two ends. The CDR3 spells CASSLSPAGETQYF. In DNA, the CDR3 is TGTGCCAGCAGCTTATCGCCCGCGGGGGAGACCCAGTACTTC.

The table lists this clone with a count of one. The chain carries TRBV5-1 and TRBJ2-5; TRBD1 matches at 7 bases. Looked up from germline, CDR1 is SGHRS and CDR2 is YFSETQ. The V segment lost 0 bases and the J segment 5 bases; nucleotides outside the gene matches: 7. The CDR3 is 15 amino acids. The CDR3 region is CASSLGQGMWETQYF. The CDR3 DNA reads TGCGCCAGCAGCTTGGGACAGGGAATGTGGGAGACCCAGTACTTC.

This chain uses TRBV5-5 with TRBJ2-7; 8 bases are a match to TRBD1. The CDR3 is made up of 14 amino acids. Losses at the gene ends were 4 bases for V and 4 bases for J; bases not matched to a gene: 7. Germline loops: CDR1 SGHKS, CDR2 YYEKEE (reference sequence). The DNA of the CDR3 is TGTGCCAGCAGCCCCGACAGGGGCAGGTACGAGCAGTACTTC. It yields the protein CASSPDRGRYEQYF.

The gene calls are TRBV2 and TRBJ1-1; tentative D call: TRBD1 (6 bases). Deletions cut 6 bases from V and 4 bases from J, with 18 bases between. The CDR3 spans 15 residues. Germline V gives CDR1 SNHLY, CDR2 FYNNEI. The CDR3 bases are TGTGCCAGCAGAGCAAACCCGACAGGATCCACTGAAGCTTTCTTT. Protein sequence: CASRANPTGSTEAFF.

Of note for this clone: The junction shows a germline mismatch at one end, possibly a read error. The chain combines TRBV14 with TRBJ2-7; the match to TRBD1 covers 8 bases. The CDR3 has 13 amino acids. CDR1 and CDR2 from the germline V gene are SGHDN and FVKESK. CDR3 in amino acids: CASSQGWGTGREF. CDR3 coding DNA: TGTGCCAGCAGCCAAGGATGGGGGACAGGAAGAGAATTC.